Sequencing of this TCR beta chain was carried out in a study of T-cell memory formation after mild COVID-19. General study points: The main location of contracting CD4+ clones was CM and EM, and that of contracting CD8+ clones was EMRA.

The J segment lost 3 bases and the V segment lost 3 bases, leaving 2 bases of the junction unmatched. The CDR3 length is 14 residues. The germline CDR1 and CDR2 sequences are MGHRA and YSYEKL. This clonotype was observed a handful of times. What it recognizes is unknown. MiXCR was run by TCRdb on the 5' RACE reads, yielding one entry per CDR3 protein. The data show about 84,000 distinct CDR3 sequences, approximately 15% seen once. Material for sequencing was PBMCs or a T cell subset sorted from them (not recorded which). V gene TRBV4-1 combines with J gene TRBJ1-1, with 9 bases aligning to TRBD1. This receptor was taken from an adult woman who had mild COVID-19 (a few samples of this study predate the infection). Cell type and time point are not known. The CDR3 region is CASSHRTGDTEAFF. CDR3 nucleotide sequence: TGCGCCAGCAGCCACCGGACAGGGGACACTGAAGCTTTCTTT.